The clone carrying this T cell receptor beta chain was recorded at least ten times. Its antigen remains unidentified. This sample was taken from a study of CD8 T cells in ankylosing spondylitis. CDR1 and CDR2 from the germline V gene are SGHRS and YFSETQ. V was shortened by 4 bases and J by 2 bases, with 16 bases between the two germline ends. The CDR3 sequence is 15 residues long. TCRdb used MiXCR to reprocess the 5' RACE reads, holding one entry per CDR3 protein. The data show some 85,000 distinct CDR3 sequences, with about 8.3% seen just once and approximately 30% held by the top ten. Overall study findings and caveats: Ankylosing spondylitis blood appeared to be characterized by a TCR beta motif of fewer than ten highly homologous variants. There were earlier reports of some motif variants in reactive arthritis synovial fluid and blood.

The receptor was isolated from a male donor with ankylosing spondylitis. The chain couples TRBV5-1 to TRBJ2-7, with D unresolved. Sequences were obtained from blood, either unsorted or a sorted T cell fraction (not recorded which). CDR3 sequence: CASSPMARLPYEQYF. For the CDR3, the DNA is TGCGCCAGCAGCCCCATGGCTAGACTTCCCTACGAGCAGTACTTC.